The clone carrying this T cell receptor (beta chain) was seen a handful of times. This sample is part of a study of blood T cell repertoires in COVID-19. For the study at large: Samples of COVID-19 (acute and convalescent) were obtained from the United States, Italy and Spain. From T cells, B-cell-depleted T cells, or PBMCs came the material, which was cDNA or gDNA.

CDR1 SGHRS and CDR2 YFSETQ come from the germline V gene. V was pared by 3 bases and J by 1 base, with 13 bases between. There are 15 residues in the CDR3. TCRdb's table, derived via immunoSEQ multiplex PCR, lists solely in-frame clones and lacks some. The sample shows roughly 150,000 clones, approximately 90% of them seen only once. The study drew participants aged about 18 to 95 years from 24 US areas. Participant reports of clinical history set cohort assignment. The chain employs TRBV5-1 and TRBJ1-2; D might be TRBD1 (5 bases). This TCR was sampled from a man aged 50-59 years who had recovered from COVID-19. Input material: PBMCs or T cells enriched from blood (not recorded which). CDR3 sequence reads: CASSYRADNNYGYTF. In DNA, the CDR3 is TGCGCCAGCAGCTATAGGGCGGACAATAACTATGGCTACACCTTC. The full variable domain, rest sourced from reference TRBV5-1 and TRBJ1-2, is KAGVTQTPRYLIKTRGQQVTLSCSPISGHRSVSWYQQTPGQGLQFLFEYFSETQRNKGNFPGRFSGRQFSNSRSEMNVSTLELGDSALYLCASSYRADNNYGYTFGSGTRLTVV.